A selection of T cell receptor beta chains follows, all from one sample in a study of T cell responses to AZD1222 COVID-19 vaccine. The protocol was immunoSEQ multiplex PCR, while the TCRdb copy is restricted to in-frame clones and leaves out a portion. The repertoire holds 150,000 to 200,000 clones, with 85% to 95% as singletons. The sequencing used peripheral blood, collected 28 days after the second AZD1222 dose. These receptors all come from an adult who received the AZD1222 COVID-19 vaccine. Each CDR3 is given with its conserved first and last residue. The order of the fields is J gene, V gene, D gene, clone size, CDR3 DNA, CDR3 protein. D genes are given only for firm matches. A clone size is listed for some rows: how often the clone was seen (once, few, many), or a class if it is expanded.

TRBJ2-5,TRBV27,.,.,TGTGCCAGCAGTTTTAAGGTCCAAGAGACCCAGTACTTC,CASSFKVQETQYF
TRBJ1-1,TRBV5-1,.,.,TGCGCCAGCAGCTGGTCACCGACAGCCAACACTGAAGCTTTCTTT,CASSWSPTANTEAFF
TRBJ1-3,TRBV4-2,.,.,TGTGCCAGCAGCCAAGCGGACGCTGGAAACACCATATATTTT,CASSQADAGNTIYF
TRBJ1-1,TRBV5-1,.,.,TGCGCCAGCAGCGTCACAGTGGGAAACACTGAAGCTTTCTTT,CASSVTVGNTEAFF
TRBJ2-7,TRBV27,.,.,TGTGCCAGCATTGCCAGGGGCTCCTACGAGCAGTACTTC,CASIARGSYEQYF
TRBJ2-1,TRBV7-2,.,.,TGTGCCAGCAGCCCCGGGACTGGTTACAATGAGCAGTTCTTC,CASSPGTGYNEQFF
TRBJ2-5,TRBV7-2,TRBD2,once,TGTGCCAGCAGCTCCCCCTGGGGACTAAAGGTGCGGAGGGCCCAGTACTTC,CASSSPWGLKVRRAQYF
TRBJ1-3,TRBV30,.,.,TGTGCCTGGGGGTTTGCCCGAAGCTCTGGAAACACCATATATTTT,CAWGFARSSGNTIYF
TRBJ2-2,TRBV27,.,.,TGTGCCAGCAGTTCCTGGAACACCGGGGAGCTGTTTTTT,CASSSWNTGELFF
TRBJ1-5,TRBV11-3,.,once,TGTGCCAGCAGCTTAGCTTCAGGCAGCAATCAGCCCCAGCATTTT,CASSLASGSNQPQHF
TRBJ1-6,TRBV28,TRBD1,.,TGTGCCAGCAGGGGGACAGGGAATTCACCCCTCCACTTT,CASRGTGNSPLHF
TRBJ1-5,TRBV7-2,.,.,TGTGCCAGCAGCTTCGTCGGTGGGGGAGACGGCAATCAGCCCCAGCATTTT,CASSFVGGGDGNQPQHF
TRBJ2-3,TRBV19,TRBD2,.,TGTGCCAGTAGTGCGGGGGGCCGAACAGATACGCAGTATTTT,CASSAGGRTDTQYF
TRBJ2-7,TRBV10-3,.,.,TGTGCCATCAGGGCGACCTACGAGCAGTACTTC,CAIRATYEQYF
TRBJ1-3,TRBV7-2,.,.,TGTGCCAGCAGCTTAGCCCCTGGGACTGGAAACACCATATATTTT,CASSLAPGTGNTIYF
TRBJ1-1,TRBV11-1,.,.,TGTGCCAGCAGCATACCAGGGCCCGAAGCTTTCTTT,CASSIPGPEAFF
TRBJ2-3,TRBV6-2/TRBV6-3,TRBD2,.,TGTGCCAGCAGTCGGGGACTAGCGGGGGGATTTTTTACAGATACGCAGTATTTT,CASSRGLAGGFFTDTQYF
TRBJ1-1,TRBV12-3/TRBV12-4,.,.,TGTGCCAGCAGTTTACCCGTAAACACTGAAGCTTTCTTT,CASSLPVNTEAFF
TRBJ2-3,TRBV6-5,TRBD2,.,TGTGCCAGCAGCAACGGGGGGTTAGTTACGCAGTATTTT,CASSNGGLVTQYF
TRBJ2-7,TRBV18,TRBD1,.,TGTGCCAGCTCACTTGGGACAGGGAGGTTTTACGAGCAGTACTTC,CASSLGTGRFYEQYF
TRBJ1-2,TRBV6-1,TRBD1,.,TGTGCCAGCAGTGAAAGGTGGGGGACAGGTGGAGGCTACACCTTC,CASSERWGTGGGYTF